Listed below are T cell receptor beta chains from one sample, sequenced in a study of shared clonotypes between healthy human individuals. Data came from immunoSEQ multiplex PCR; TCRdb stores just in-frame clones and leaves some out. Of about a million clones listed, around three quarters are singletons. The sample was memory CD4+ T cells from PBMCs. The receptor set was obtained from a young man in good health. Some clones in this sample may be carry-over from other donors' samples. Each CDR3 is given with its conserved first and last residue. Fields, in order: J gene, clone size, D gene, V gene, CDR3 DNA, CDR3 protein. A D gene is named only where the DNA matches it firmly. Size values are once, few and many counts, or a class for expanded clones, and some rows have none.

j_call: TRBJ2-2; clone_size: once; d_call: TRBD2; v_call: TRBV7-3; cdr3_nt: TGTGCCAGCAGCGCAACTAGCGGGAGTAACGGGGAGCTGTTTTTT; cdr3_aa: CASSATSGSNGELFF
j_call: TRBJ1-2; clone_size: -; d_call: -; v_call: TRBV18; cdr3_nt: TGTGCCAGCTCACTTGGCTCTGCTGGAGGGTCTGGCTACACCTTC; cdr3_aa: CASSLGSAGGSGYTF
j_call: TRBJ1-2; clone_size: -; d_call: -; v_call: TRBV6-1; cdr3_nt: TGTGCCAGCAGTGAAACGTACCTTGGCTGGGGGCACTATGGCTACACCTTC; cdr3_aa: CASSETYLGWGHYGYTF
j_call: TRBJ2-7; clone_size: -; d_call: -; v_call: TRBV4-3; cdr3_nt: TGCGCCAGCAGCCAAGATCTAACTAGCCCCGAGCAGTACTTC; cdr3_aa: CASSQDLTSPEQYF
j_call: TRBJ2-6; clone_size: -; d_call: TRBD2; v_call: TRBV2; cdr3_nt: TGTGCCAGCAGCCGGACTAGCTCTGGGGCCAACGTCCTGACTTTC; cdr3_aa: CASSRTSSGANVLTF
j_call: TRBJ1-5; clone_size: once; d_call: TRBD1; v_call: TRBV27; cdr3_nt: TGTGCCAGCAGTTTCGGACAGGGGAATCAGCCCCAGCATTTT; cdr3_aa: CASSFGQGNQPQHF
j_call: TRBJ2-5; clone_size: -; d_call: -; v_call: TRBV11-2; cdr3_nt: TGTGCCAGCAGCTTAGGGGCCGGGGTTCAAGAGACCCAGTACTTC; cdr3_aa: CASSLGAGVQETQYF
j_call: TRBJ1-2; clone_size: once; d_call: TRBD1; v_call: TRBV30; cdr3_nt: TGTGCCTGGAGGAACAGGGGGATGGGCGGCTACACCTTC; cdr3_aa: CAWRNRGMGGYTF
j_call: TRBJ1-5; clone_size: -; d_call: -; v_call: TRBV6-1; cdr3_nt: TGTGCCAGCAGTGAATACGAAGGGGCTCAGCCCCAGCATTTT; cdr3_aa: CASSEYEGAQPQHF
j_call: TRBJ1-3; clone_size: -; d_call: -; v_call: TRBV27; cdr3_nt: TGTGCCAGCAGTTTAGAGTTCTCTGGAAACACCATATATTTT; cdr3_aa: CASSLEFSGNTIYF
j_call: TRBJ2-7; clone_size: -; d_call: -; v_call: TRBV5-1; cdr3_nt: TGCGCCAGCAGCTTTGGAGCATCCTCGGCCTACGAGCAGTACTTC; cdr3_aa: CASSFGASSAYEQYF
j_call: TRBJ1-4; clone_size: -; d_call: TRBD1; v_call: TRBV28; cdr3_nt: TGTGCCAGCAGCCAAAGCGGGCTCAGGGGGCCACATCCAGATGAAAAACTGTTTTTT; cdr3_aa: CASSQSGLRGPHPDEKLFF
j_call: TRBJ2-3; clone_size: -; d_call: TRBD2; v_call: TRBV30; cdr3_nt: TGTGCCTGGGGGGGAAGACGGACTAGCGGGAGTGATATTGTGACAGATACGCAGTATTTT; cdr3_aa: CAWGGRRTSGSDIVTDTQYF
j_call: TRBJ2-5; clone_size: -; d_call: TRBD2; v_call: TRBV29-1; cdr3_nt: TGCAGCGTTGAACCGCCGACCCCCGGACTAGCGGGAGAGACCCAGTACTTC; cdr3_aa: CSVEPPTPGLAGETQYF
j_call: TRBJ2-3; clone_size: -; d_call: -; v_call: TRBV5-1; cdr3_nt: TGCGCCAGCGCTACTAGGGGCAGCACAGATACGCAGTATTTT; cdr3_aa: CASATRGSTDTQYF
j_call: TRBJ2-6; clone_size: -; d_call: TRBD2; v_call: TRBV5-1; cdr3_nt: TGCGCCAGCAGCTTGGGATCCAGCGGGGCCTCTGGGGCCAACGTCCTGACTTTC; cdr3_aa: CASSLGSSGASGANVLTF
j_call: TRBJ1-2; clone_size: -; d_call: -; v_call: TRBV7-2; cdr3_nt: TGTGCCAGCAGCTTAGCGCACGAGTCCTATGGCTACACCTTC; cdr3_aa: CASSLAHESYGYTF
j_call: TRBJ1-4; clone_size: -; d_call: TRBD1; v_call: TRBV11-1; cdr3_nt: TGTGCCAGCAGCTCGGACGGGACAGGATACGAAAAACTGTTTTTT; cdr3_aa: CASSSDGTGYEKLFF
j_call: TRBJ2-2; clone_size: few; d_call: TRBD2; v_call: TRBV19; cdr3_nt: TGTGCCAGTAGACGGGCTAGCGGGGGTACCGGGGAGCTGTTTTTT; cdr3_aa: CASRRASGGTGELFF
j_call: TRBJ2-3; clone_size: -; d_call: -; v_call: TRBV9; cdr3_nt: TGTGCCAGCAGCGTACAGGCAGTTAGCACAGATACGCAGTATTTT; cdr3_aa: CASSVQAVSTDTQYF
j_call: TRBJ2-5; clone_size: -; d_call: -; v_call: TRBV27; cdr3_nt: TGTGCCAACCTTAAAGGGGGAGAGACCCAGTACTTC; cdr3_aa: CANLKGGETQYF
j_call: TRBJ2-2; clone_size: few; d_call: -; v_call: TRBV6-4; cdr3_nt: TGTGCCAGCAGGACCACGACAAGGACGCGCGCGAACACCGGGGAGCTGTTTTTT; cdr3_aa: CASRTTTRTRANTGELFF
j_call: TRBJ1-2; clone_size: -; d_call: -; v_call: TRBV7-2; cdr3_nt: TGTGCCAGCAGCGTAACCGGGACATCATCTGGGGGCTACACCTTC; cdr3_aa: CASSVTGTSSGGYTF
j_call: TRBJ1-1; clone_size: -; d_call: -; v_call: TRBV7-3; cdr3_nt: TGTGCCAGCAGGAGATCAGGGTCCCCGAACACTGAAGCTTTCTTT; cdr3_aa: CASRRSGSPNTEAFF
j_call: TRBJ2-5; clone_size: -; d_call: -; v_call: TRBV20-1; cdr3_nt: TGCAGTGCTAGAGTCCTAGAGACCCAGTACTTC; cdr3_aa: CSARVLETQYF